This entry concerns a single T cell receptor (beta chain). What it recognizes is unknown. Per the germline V gene, CDR1 is SGHDT and CDR2 is YYEEEE. V was clipped by 1 base and J by 7 bases, with 5 bases between them. The length of the CDR3 is 11 residues. This sample is part of a study of shared clonotypes between healthy human individuals. Replicate PCRs run on sorted subsets employed roughly 190 ng DNA, about 27,000 T cell genomes. The assay was immunoSEQ multiplex PCR, and TCRdb's table has in-frame clones only and misses some. The sample carries about 1 million clones, more than 60% recorded once. Broader study findings: Larger estimated richness was generally seen in naive subsets than in memory subsets.

All donors were healthy HIV-negative adults lacking recent acute infections or vaccinations. The chain carries TRBV5-6 and TRBJ1-1; D is ambiguous. Specimen: memory CD4+ T cells sorted from blood. The subset here: CD45RA-negative fraction. The sequence was obtained from a man between 18 and 29 years old in good health. The CDR3 here is CASSLMGEAFF. The CDR3 coding sequence is TGTGCCAGCAGCTTGATGGGTGAAGCTTTCTTT. Using reference TRBV5-6 and TRBJ1-1 for the parts outside the CDR3, the full variable domain is DAGVTQSPTHLIKTRGQQVTLRCSPKSGHDTVSWYQQALGQGPQFIFQYYEEEERQRGNFPDRFSGHQFPNYSSELNVNALLLGDSALYLCASSLMGEAFFGQGTRLTVV.